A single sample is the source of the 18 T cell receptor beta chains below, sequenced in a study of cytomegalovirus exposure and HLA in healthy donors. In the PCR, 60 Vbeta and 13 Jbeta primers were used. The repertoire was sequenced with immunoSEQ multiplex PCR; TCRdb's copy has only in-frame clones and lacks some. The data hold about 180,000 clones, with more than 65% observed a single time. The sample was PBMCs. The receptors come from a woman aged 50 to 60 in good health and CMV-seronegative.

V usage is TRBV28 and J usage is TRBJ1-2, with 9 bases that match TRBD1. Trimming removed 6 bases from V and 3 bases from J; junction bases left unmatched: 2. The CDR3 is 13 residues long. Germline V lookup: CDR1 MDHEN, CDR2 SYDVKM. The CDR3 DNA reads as TGTGCCAGCAGGGGACAGGGAGACTATGGCTACACCTTC. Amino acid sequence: CASRGQGDYGYTF.

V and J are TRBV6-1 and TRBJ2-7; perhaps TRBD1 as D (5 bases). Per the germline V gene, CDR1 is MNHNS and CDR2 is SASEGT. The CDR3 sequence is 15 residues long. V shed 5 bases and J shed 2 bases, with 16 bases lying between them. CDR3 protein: CASSNPGSSTYEQYF. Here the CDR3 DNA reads TGTGCCAGCAGTAACCCAGGGTCGTCCACCTACGAGCAGTACTTC.

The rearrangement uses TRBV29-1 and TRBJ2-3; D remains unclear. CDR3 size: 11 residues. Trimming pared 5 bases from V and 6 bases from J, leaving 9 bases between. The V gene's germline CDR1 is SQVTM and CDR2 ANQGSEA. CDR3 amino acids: CSVFQWDTQYF. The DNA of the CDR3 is TGCAGCGTTTTTCAGTGGGATACGCAGTATTTT.

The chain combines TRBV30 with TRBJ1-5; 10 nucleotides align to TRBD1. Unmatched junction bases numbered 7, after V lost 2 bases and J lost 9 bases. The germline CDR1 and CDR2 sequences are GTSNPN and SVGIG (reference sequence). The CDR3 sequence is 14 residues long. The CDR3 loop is CAWSLRDRGLPQHF. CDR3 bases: TGTGCCTGGAGTCTTCGGGACAGGGGTTTGCCCCAGCATTTT.

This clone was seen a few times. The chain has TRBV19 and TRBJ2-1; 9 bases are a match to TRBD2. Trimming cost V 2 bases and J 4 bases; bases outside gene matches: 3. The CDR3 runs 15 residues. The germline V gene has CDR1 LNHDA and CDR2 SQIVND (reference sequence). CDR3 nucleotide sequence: TGTGCCAGTAGTATACTAGCGGGACAATACAATGAGCAGTTCTTC. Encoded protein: CASSILAGQYNEQFF.

The CDR3 sequence is CASSLADRLEAFF. CDR3 nucleotides: TGCGCCAGCAGCTTGGCGGACAGGTTAGAAGCTTTCTTT. The chain combines TRBV5-1 with TRBJ1-1, with 7 bases lining up with TRBD1. Germline lookup yields CDR1 SGHRS and CDR2 YFSETQ. V trimming: 0 bases; J trimming: 8 bases; junction bases outside the gene matches: 4. This CDR3 is built from 13 residues.

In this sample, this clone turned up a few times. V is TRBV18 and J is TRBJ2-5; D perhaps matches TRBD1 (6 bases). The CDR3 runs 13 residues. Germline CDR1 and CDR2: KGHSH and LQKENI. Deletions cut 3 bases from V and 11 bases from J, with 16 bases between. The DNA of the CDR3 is TGTGCCAGCTCACCCCAGGGGCAACTGGAGCAGTACTTC. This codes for CASSPQGQLEQYF.

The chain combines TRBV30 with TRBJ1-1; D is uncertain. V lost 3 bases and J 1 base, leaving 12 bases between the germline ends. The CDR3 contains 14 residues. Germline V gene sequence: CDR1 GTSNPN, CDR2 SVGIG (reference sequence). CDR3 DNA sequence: TGTGCCTGGAGCGTCCGGGTCCCGAACACTGAAGCTTTCTTT. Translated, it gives CAWSVRVPNTEAFF.

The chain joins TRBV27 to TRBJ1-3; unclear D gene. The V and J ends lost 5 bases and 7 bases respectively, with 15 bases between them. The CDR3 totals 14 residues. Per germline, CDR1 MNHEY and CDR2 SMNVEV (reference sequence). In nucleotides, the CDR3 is TGTGCCAGCAGTCCAACCCCCCGGGGTAACACCATATATTTT. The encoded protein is CASSPTPRGNTIYF.

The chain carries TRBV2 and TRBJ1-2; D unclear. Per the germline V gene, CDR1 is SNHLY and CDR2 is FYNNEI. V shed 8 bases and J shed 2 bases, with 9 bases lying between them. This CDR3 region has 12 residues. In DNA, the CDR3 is TGTGCCAGCTCCGACGGGAACTATGGCTACACCTTC. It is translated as CASSDGNYGYTF. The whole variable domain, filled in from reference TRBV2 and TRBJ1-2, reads EPEVTQTPSHQVTQMGQEVILRCVPISNHLYFYWYRQILGQKVEFLVSFYNNEISEKSEIFDDQFSVERPDGSNFTLKIRSTKLEDSAMYFCASSDGNYGYTFGSGTRLTVV.

The DNA for the CDR3 is TGTGCCAGCAGCCGGGACAGGGATTCCGATGGCTACACCTTC. This encodes CASSRDRDSDGYTF. The chain joins TRBV2 to TRBJ1-2; 9 bases line up with TRBD1. CDR1 SNHLY and CDR2 FYNNEI come from the germline V gene. V was pared by 6 bases and J by 6 bases, with 8 bases of the junction left unmatched. The CDR3 sequence is 14 residues long.

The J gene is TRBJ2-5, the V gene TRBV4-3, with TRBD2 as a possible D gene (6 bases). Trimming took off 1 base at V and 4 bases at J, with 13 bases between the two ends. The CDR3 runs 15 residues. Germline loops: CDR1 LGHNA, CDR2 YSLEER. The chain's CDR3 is CASSQAAGRGETQYF. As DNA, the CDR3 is TGCGCCAGCAGCCAAGCTGCGGGGCGGGGAGAGACCCAGTACTTC.

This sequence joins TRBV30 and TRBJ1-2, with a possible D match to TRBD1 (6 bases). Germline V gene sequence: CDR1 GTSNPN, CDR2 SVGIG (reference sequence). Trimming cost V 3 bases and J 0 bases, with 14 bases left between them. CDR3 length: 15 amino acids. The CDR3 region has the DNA TGTGCCTGGAGGCTACCGACAGGTTCTAACTATGGCTACACCTTC. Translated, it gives CAWRLPTGSNYGYTF.

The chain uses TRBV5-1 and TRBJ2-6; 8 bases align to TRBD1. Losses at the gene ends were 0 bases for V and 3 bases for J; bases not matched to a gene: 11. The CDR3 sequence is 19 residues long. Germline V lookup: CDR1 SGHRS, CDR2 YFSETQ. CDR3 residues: CASSLAMGQGALGANVLTF. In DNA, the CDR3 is TGCGCCAGCAGCTTGGCAATGGGCCAGGGGGCGCTTGGGGCCAACGTCCTGACTTTC.

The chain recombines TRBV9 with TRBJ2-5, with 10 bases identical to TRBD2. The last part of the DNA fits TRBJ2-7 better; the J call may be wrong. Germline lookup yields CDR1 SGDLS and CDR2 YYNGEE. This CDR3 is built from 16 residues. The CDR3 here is CASSAGGAGGNYEQYF. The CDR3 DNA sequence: TGTGCCAGCAGCGCGGGGGGAGCGGGGGGGAACTACGAGCAGTACTTC.

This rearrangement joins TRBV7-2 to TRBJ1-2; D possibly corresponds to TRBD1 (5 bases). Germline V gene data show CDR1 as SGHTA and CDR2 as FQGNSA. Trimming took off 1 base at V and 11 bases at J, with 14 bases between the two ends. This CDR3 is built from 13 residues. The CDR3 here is CASSLVWRGPYTF. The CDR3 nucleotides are TGTGCCAGCAGCTTAGTTTGGAGGGGCCCTTACACCTTC. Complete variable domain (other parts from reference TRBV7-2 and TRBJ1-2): GAGVSQSPSNKVTEKGKDVELRCDPISGHTALYWYRQSLGQGLEFLIYFQGNSAPDKSGLPSDRFSAERTGGSVSTLTIQRTQQEDSAVYLCASSLVWRGPYTFGSGTRLTVV.

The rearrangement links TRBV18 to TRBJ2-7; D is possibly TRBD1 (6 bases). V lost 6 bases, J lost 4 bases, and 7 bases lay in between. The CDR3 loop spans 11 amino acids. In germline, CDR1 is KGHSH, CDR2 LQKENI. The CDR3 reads CASSGAYEQYF. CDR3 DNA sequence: TGTGCCAGCTCGGGGGCGTACGAGCAGTACTTC.

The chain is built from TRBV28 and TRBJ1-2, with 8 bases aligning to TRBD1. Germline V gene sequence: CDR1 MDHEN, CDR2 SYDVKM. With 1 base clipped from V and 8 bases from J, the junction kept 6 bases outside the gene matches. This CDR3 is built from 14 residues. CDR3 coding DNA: TGTGCCAGCAGTTTATTGCAGGGGGCGGAGGGCTACACCTTC. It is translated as CASSLLQGAEGYTF.